This TCR beta chain was identified in a study of T cell repertoires in cytomegalovirus infection. The germline CDR1 and CDR2 sequences are SSHAT and FNYEAQ (reference sequence). CDR3 length: 17 residues. TCRdb processed the reads anew with MiXCR; each CDR3 protein has one entry. The sample includes approximately 550,000 distinct CDR3 sequences, approximately 17% of them seen just once. Overall study findings and caveats: People with CMV and the relevant HLA were identified by cumulative public TCR beta family frequency. The study found HLA-C-restricted CMV-specific TCR beta clonotypes dominating the ex vivo response.

This clonotype was detected many times. Its antigen is not known. A junction boundary mismatches the germline segment, possibly from a read error. The source of this sequence is a human donor in good health (CMV status not recorded). Some clones in this sample may be carry-over from other donors' samples. The chain employs TRBV7-7 and TRBJ2-1; 7 bases line up with TRBD2. Sequenced material: CD8+ T cells from PBMCs. CDR3 coding DNA: TGTGCTAGCAGCCCCCATCCCCCGGGAGGAGAAGCCAATGAGCAGTTCTTC. Residues: CASSPHPPGGEANEQFF. The whole variable domain, filled in from reference TRBV7-7 and TRBJ2-1, reads GAGVSQSPRYKVTKRGQDVTLRCDPISSHATLYWYQQALGQGPEFLTYFNYEAQPDKSGLPSDRFSAERPEGSISTLTIQRTEQRDSAMYRCASSPHPPGGEANEQFFGPGTRLTVL.